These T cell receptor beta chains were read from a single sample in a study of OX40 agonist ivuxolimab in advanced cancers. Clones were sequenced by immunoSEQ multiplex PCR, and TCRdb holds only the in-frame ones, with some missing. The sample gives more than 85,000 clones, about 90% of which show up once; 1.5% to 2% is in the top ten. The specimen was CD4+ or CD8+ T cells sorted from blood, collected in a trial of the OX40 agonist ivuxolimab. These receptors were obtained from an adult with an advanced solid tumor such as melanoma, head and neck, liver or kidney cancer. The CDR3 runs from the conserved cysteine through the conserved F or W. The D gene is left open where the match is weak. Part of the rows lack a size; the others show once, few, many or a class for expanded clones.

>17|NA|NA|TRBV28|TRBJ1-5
CASSLGGQMYSNQPQHF
TGTGCCAGCAGTTTAGGGGGCCAGATGTATAGCAATCAGCCCCAGCATTTT
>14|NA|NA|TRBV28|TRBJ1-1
CASTGTLMNTEAFF
TGTGCCAGCACCGGGACACTTATGAACACTGAAGCTTTCTTT
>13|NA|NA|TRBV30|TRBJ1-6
CAWSRQENSPLHF
TGTGCCTGGAGTCGGCAGGAAAATTCACCCCTCCACTTT
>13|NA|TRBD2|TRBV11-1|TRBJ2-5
CASSLGGRETQYF
TGTGCCAGCAGCTTGGGCGGGAGGGAGACCCAGTACTTC
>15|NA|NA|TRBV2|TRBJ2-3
CASSKTSSVTDTQYF
TGTGCCAGCAGTAAGACTTCCTCCGTTACAGATACGCAGTATTTT
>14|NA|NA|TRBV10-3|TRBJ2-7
CAISPSANSYEQYF
TGTGCCATCAGTCCTAGCGCCAACTCCTACGAGCAGTACTTC
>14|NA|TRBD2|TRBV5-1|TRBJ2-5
CASSLAGNQETQYF
TGCGCCAGCAGCTTAGCGGGAAACCAAGAGACCCAGTACTTC
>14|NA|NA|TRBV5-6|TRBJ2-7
CASSLERQIYEQYF
TGTGCCAGCAGCTTGGAGCGACAGATTTACGAGCAGTACTTC
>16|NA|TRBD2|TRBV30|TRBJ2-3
CAWRPIAGMGTDTQYF
TGTGCCTGGAGACCCATAGCGGGAATGGGCACAGATACGCAGTATTTT
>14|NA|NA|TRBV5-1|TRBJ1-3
CASSLDSLGNTIYF
TGCGCCAGCAGCTTGGACAGTCTCGGAAACACCATATATTTT
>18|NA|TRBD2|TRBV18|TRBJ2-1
CASSPPGSSGSSYNEQFF
TGTGCCAGCTCACCACCGGGATCTAGCGGGAGCTCCTACAATGAGCAGTTCTTC
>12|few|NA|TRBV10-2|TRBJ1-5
CASSDGNQPQHF
TGCGCCAGCAGTGACGGCAATCAGCCCCAGCATTTT
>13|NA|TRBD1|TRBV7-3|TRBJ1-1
CASSRQGGTEAFF
TGTGCCAGCAGCCGACAGGGAGGGACTGAAGCTTTCTTT
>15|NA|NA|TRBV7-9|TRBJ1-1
CASSLNAGMNTEAFF
TGTGCCAGCAGCTTAAACGCAGGGATGAACACTGAAGCTTTCTTT
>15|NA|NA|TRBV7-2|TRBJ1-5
CASSSYDSSNQPQHF
TGTGCCAGCAGCTCATATGACAGTTCCAATCAGCCCCAGCATTTT
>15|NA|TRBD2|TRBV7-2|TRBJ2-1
CASSVSGRLGNEQFF
TGTGCCAGCAGCGTTAGCGGGAGATTGGGTAATGAGCAGTTCTTC
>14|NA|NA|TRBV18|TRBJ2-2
CASSPGTATGELFF
TGTGCCAGCTCACCCGGGACTGCTACCGGGGAGCTGTTTTTT